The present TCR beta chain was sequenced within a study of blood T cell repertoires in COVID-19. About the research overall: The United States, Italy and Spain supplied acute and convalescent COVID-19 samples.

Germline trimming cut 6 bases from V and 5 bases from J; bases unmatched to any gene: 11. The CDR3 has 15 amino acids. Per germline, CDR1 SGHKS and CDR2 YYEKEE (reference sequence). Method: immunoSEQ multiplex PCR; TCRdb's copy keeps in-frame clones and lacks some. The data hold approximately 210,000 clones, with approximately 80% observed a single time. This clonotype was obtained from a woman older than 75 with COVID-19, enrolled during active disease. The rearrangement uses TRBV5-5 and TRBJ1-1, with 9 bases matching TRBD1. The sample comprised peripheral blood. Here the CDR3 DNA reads TGTGCCAGCATCCCCCTCGGGACAGGGAAGACTGAAGCTTTCTTT. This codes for CASIPLGTGKTEAFF.